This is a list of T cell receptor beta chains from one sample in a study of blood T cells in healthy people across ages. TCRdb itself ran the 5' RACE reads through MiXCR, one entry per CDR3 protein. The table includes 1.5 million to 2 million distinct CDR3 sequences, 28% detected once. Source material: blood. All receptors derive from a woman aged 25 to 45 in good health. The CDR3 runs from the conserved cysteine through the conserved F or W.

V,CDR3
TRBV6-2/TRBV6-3,CASSQTGAGQFF
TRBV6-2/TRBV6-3,CASSGDYGEQFF
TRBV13,CASSLSLRAGDQPQHF
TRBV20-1,CSARGIAGGEKNEQFF
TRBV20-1,CSARRQGNEQFF
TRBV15,CATSITGDNEQYF
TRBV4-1,CASCQRAGMDSPLHF
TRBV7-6,CASSPTSGGAGDTQYF
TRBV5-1,CASSMGLAGVGQFF
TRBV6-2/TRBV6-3,CASSYSGGRRGYTF
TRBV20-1,CSAREGTWYQETQYF
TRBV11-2,CASSRRGTGNEKLFF
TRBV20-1,CSTPGQGTSGYNEQFF
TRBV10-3,CATNRGQETQYF
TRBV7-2,CASSLGRDAGGGYTF
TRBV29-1,CSSTDGTNLQTQYF
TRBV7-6,CASSPVRGGSAKNIQYF
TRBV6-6,CASSYGGGQNYEQYF
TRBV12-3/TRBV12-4,CASKITTKNIQYF
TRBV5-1,CASSPVQGAVEKLFF
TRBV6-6,CASSSDGGSYSNQPQHF
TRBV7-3,CAGRQTGYTEAFF
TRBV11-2,CASRPGVGGRDTQYF
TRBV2,CASRATGGADTQYF
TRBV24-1,CATSDLGGLNTEAFF
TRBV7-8,CASSFRSGRELFF
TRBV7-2,CASSPGTSGRQDTQYF
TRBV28,CASSLLTGRGGEQFF
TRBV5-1,CASKVDRASNYGYTF
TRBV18,CASSVTSGASTDTQYF
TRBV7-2,CASSSQTGVNEKLFF
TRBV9,CASSGGLAGGGEEQFF
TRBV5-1,CASGVSGENQPQHF
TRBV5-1,CASSAGVQGVSVTQYF
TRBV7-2,CASSSSAPLVRNEQYF
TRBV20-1,CSARGLAGGPDTQYF
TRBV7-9,CASAGPGAGEQFF
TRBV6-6,CASSYSETSNEQFF
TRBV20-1,CSVKTSGSYEQYF
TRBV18,CASSPLINEQFF
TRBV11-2,CASSSNGQEEQYF
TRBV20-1,CSASSGTSDTDTQYF
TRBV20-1,CSASNFRFEQFF
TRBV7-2,CASSVGHRVTYEQYF
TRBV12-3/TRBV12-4,CASSLRSGVTAEQFF
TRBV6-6,CASSYITDGYTF
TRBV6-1,CASDLAGSYNEQFF
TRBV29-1,CSVVSVDSFNTEAFF
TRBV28,CASSSPSRDNQPQHF
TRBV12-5,CASGLRLRDRDYNEQFF
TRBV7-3,CASSLTHGDNEQFF
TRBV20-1,CSALLPTDTQYF
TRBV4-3,CASSQGQRSYTEAFF
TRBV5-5,CASSFTQGVLEQYF
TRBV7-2,CASGHRGHGETQYF
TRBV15,CATSRVAGGYEQYF
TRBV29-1,CSVAPKGHEQFF